This TCR beta chain was recovered during a study of post-analysis software for immune sequencing data. At the level of the study: Recorded disease courses covered relapsing-remitting, secondary progressive and progressive-relapsing multiple sclerosis. Some patients had no subtype annotation.

Carried by the TCR beta cDNA libraries were unique molecular identifiers. Using its own MiXCR run on the PCR reads, TCRdb lists one record per CDR3 protein. There are around 700,000 distinct CDR3 sequences in the sample; approximately 60% occur only once, and around 11% lies in the top ten. Notes on this clonotype: The target antigen is unknown.

CDR1 and CDR2 (germline): DFQATT, SNEGSKA (reference sequence). After removal of 0 bases from V and 4 bases from J, the junction contained 6 bases not matched to a gene. The CDR3 extends over 15 amino acids. Notes on the study in general: Patients carried roughly five TRBV segments more frequently than controls did, and TRBV5-6, TRBV5-1 and TRBV20-1 were among them. When the samples were clustered directly with F measure, those that had been prepared in the same batch showed strong co-clustering. Among multiple sclerosis patients, normalized Chao1 diversity was significantly below that of controls.

This chain uses TRBV20-1 with TRBJ1-2; 9 nucleotides align to TRBD1. The receptor's source is a girl between 2 and 10 years old with multiple sclerosis. Sequencing was performed on blood. The CDR3 region has the DNA TGCAGTGCTAGAGAAGGGACAGGGTGGGGCTATGGCTACACCTTC. This gives the protein CSAREGTGWGYGYTF.